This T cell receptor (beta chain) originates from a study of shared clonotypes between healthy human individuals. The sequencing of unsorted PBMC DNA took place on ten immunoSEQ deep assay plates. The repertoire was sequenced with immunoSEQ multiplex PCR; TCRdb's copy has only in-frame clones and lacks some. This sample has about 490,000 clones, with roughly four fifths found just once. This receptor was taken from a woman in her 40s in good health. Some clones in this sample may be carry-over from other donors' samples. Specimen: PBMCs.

This CDR3 is CASRINRDRAFTFF. Here the CDR3 DNA reads TGTGCCAGCAGAATTAACCGGGACAGGGCGTTCACTTTCTTT. The chain combines TRBV2 with TRBJ1-1, with 9 bases aligning to TRBD1. Germline-derived CDR1 and CDR2 are SNHLY and FYNNEI. With V trimmed by 6 bases and J by 12 bases, 14 bases remained unmatched. This CDR3 comprises 14 residues.